This T cell receptor (beta chain) was captured by sequencing in a study of cytomegalovirus exposure and HLA in healthy donors. The CDR3 spans 13 residues. Trimming shortened V by 6 bases and J by 3 bases, and 12 bases separated the two germline ends. CDR1 SGHRS and CDR2 YFSETQ come from the germline V gene. The study drew the donors from its approximately 110-subject validation cohort, separate from the approximately 700-subject first cohort. TCRdb's copy holds only in-frame clones and misses some; the assay was immunoSEQ multiplex PCR. The sample lists 55,000 to 75,000 clones, approximately 95% occurring once.

Sequenced: PBMCs. The sequence was collected from a woman between 18 and 29 years old in good health and CMV-seropositive. This sequence joins TRBV5-1 and TRBJ2-5; no definite D call. CDR3 bases: TGCGCCAGCAAGTCAAGCAACGAAGAGACCCAGTACTTC. Translated, it gives CASKSSNEETQYF.